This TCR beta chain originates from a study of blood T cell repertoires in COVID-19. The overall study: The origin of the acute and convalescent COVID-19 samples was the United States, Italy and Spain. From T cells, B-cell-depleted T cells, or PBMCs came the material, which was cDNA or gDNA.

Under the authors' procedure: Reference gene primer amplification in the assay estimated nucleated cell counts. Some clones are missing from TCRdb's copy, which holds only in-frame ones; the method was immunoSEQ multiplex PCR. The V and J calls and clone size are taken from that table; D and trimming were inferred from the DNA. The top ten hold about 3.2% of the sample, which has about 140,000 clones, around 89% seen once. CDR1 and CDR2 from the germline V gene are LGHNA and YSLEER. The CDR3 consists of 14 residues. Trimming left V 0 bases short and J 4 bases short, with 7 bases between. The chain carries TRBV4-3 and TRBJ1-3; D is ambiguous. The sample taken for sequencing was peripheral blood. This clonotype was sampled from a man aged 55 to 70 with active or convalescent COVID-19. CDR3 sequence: CASSQDVSGNTIYF. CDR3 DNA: TGCGCCAGCAGCCAAGACGTCTCGGGAAACACCATATATTTT.